The present T cell receptor (beta chain) was sequenced within a study of technical replicates of blood from a few donors. The table came from immunoSEQ multiplex PCR; TCRdb's copy has only in-frame clones and leaves some out. The data contain roughly 14,000 clones, around nine tenths of them singletons. V lost 6 bases and J 0 bases, leaving 8 bases between the germline ends. The CDR3 loop spans 13 amino acids. Germline V CDR1 and CDR2: SNHLY, FYNNEI. The chain couples TRBV2 to TRBJ1-2; D might be TRBD1 (5 bases). Sequencing used PBMCs. The source is a human donor in good health. The CDR3, as DNA: TGTGCCAGCAGGACGGGGGCTAACTATGGCTACACCTTC. Its protein product is CASRTGANYGYTF.